These 25 T cell receptor beta chains came from one sample sequenced in a study of spatial heterogeneity in lung cancer. Overall study results and limits: Expanded alpha and beta TCR counts within tumors tracked tumor mutation counts.

TCRdb fed the 5' RACE reads into MiXCR, producing one record per CDR3 protein. The sample lists fewer than 20,000 distinct CDR3 sequences; 5% to 7% were seen once. Described time point: sample taken at primary tumor resection. Antigens for these TCRs are unknown. The sample was lung tumor tissue, taken at surgery. All receptors come from a female donor with early-stage non-small cell lung cancer.

This clonotype was observed many times. The junction differs from germline at one of its ends, possibly a read error. The genes are TRBV9 and TRBJ1-1; no firm D call. In germline, CDR1 is SGDLS, CDR2 YYNGEE. This CDR3 spans 10 amino acids. The CDR3: CASSDRSESF. For the CDR3, the DNA is TGTGCCAGCAGCGACCGATCTGAGAGCTTT.

By sample fraction, this clonotype is medium-sized (0.01 to 0.1%). J is TRBJ2-5 and V is TRBV28; TRBD2 is a possible D gene (6 bases). Germline V gene lookup returns CDR1 MDHEN and CDR2 SYDVKM. The CDR3 has 14 amino acids. Trimming stripped 3 bases from V and 4 bases from J, with 12 bases between. CDR3 nucleotides: TGTGCCAGCAGTTTTGGAGGGTATCCAGAGACCCAGTACTTC. It is translated as CASSFGGYPETQYF.

Ten or more counts support this clonotype. The chain couples TRBV5-6 to TRBJ2-1; TRBD2 matches 8 bases. Trimming cost V 0 bases and J 5 bases; bases outside gene matches: 10. The CDR3 loop spans 17 amino acids. Germline V gene sequence: CDR1 SGHDT, CDR2 YYEEEE. The CDR3 nucleotides are TGTGCCAGCAGCTTGGTCGGGAGGGCCTCCTTAGACAATGAGCAGTTCTTC. It codes for CASSLVGRASLDNEQFF.

This clonotype is medium-sized (0.01 to 0.1%) within its sample. The CDR3 protein is CAISVEDTQYF. Here the CDR3 DNA reads TGTGCCATCAGTGTAGAAGATACGCAGTATTTT. This chain links TRBV10-3 with TRBJ2-3; D not resolved. Trimming stripped 4 bases from V and 5 bases from J, with 4 bases between. Germline values: CDR1 ENHRY, CDR2 SYGVKD. This CDR3 contains 11 residues.

This clonotype was detected many times. This rearrangement joins TRBV5-1 to TRBJ2-5; weak D call: TRBD2 (5 bases). Looked up from germline, CDR1 is SGHRS and CDR2 is YFSETQ. Trimming took 3 bases from V and 2 from J, leaving 8 bases between them. The CDR3 has 13 residues. CDR3 nucleotide sequence: TGCGCCAGCAGCTCGCCGGGACAAGAGACCCAGTACTTC. Translation: CASSSPGQETQYF.

This clonotype was seen a handful of times. The gene calls are TRBV28 and TRBJ1-2; D unclear. Germline CDR1 MDHEN, CDR2 SYDVKM. The CDR3 has 11 residues. Trimming took off 4 bases at V and 5 bases at J, with 5 bases between the two ends. The CDR3 nucleotides are TGTGCCAGCAGTTCTCTTTATGGCTACACCTTC. Its translation: CASSSLYGYTF.

In its sample, this clonotype is medium-sized. The chain has TRBV5-1 and TRBJ2-3; D remains unclear. The V gene's germline CDR1 is SGHRS and CDR2 YFSETQ. The length of the CDR3 is 14 residues. V lost 4 bases to trimming and J lost 1 base, with 10 bases between them. Here the CDR3 reads CASSRDQGTDTQYF. CDR3 in DNA: TGCGCCAGCAGCCGTGACCAAGGCACAGATACGCAGTATTTT. The whole variable domain, remainder taken from reference TRBV5-1 and TRBJ2-3, is KAGVTQTPRYLIKTRGQQVTLSCSPISGHRSVSWYQQTPGQGLQFLFEYFSETQRNKGNFPGRFSGRQFSNSRSEMNVSTLELGDSALYLCASSRDQGTDTQYFGPGTRLTVL.

In this sample, this clonotype turned up a few times. The genes are TRBV7-9 and TRBJ2-7; 11 positions match TRBD2. CDR3 length: 13 amino acids. V lost 7 bases to trimming and J lost 6 bases; unmatched junction nucleotides: 5. CDR1 and CDR2 (germline): SEHNR, FQNEAQ (reference sequence). CDR3 sequence: CASNLAGGGEQYF. The CDR3 DNA reads TGTGCCAGCAACCTAGCGGGAGGAGGCGAGCAGTACTTC.

This clonotype was recorded many times. The chain is built from TRBV18 and TRBJ2-1; 7 bases map to TRBD2. Germline lookup yields CDR1 KGHSH and CDR2 LQKENI. The CDR3 loop spans 15 amino acids. The ends lost 3 bases at V and 5 bases at J; junction bases unmatched: 7. CDR3: CASSPLPSGNNEQFF. As DNA, the CDR3 is TGTGCCAGCTCACCCCTCCCTAGCGGAAACAATGAGCAGTTCTTC.

This clonotype was detected ten times or more. The chain uses TRBV27 and TRBJ2-7, with D hard to call. V was trimmed by 5 bases and J by 2 bases, leaving 13 bases between them. The CDR3 spans 14 residues. Germline CDR1 MNHEY, CDR2 SMNVEV (reference sequence). The CDR3 nucleotides read TGTGCCAGCAGTGTTCTGCCGGCCACCTACGAGCAGTACTTC. Its translation is CASSVLPATYEQYF.

This chain connects TRBV24-1 to TRBJ1-6; a possible D gene is TRBD1 (5 bases). Germline V lookup: CDR1 KGHDR, CDR2 SFDVKD. The CDR3 extends over 15 amino acids. V lost 5 bases and J 7 bases, leaving 14 bases between the germline ends. For the CDR3, the DNA is TGTGCCACCAGTGGAAAGGGGATCCAGAATTCACCCCTCCACTTT. Its translation is CATSGKGIQNSPLHF.

On this clonotype itself: One end of the junction fails to match germline, which may point to a read error. V is TRBV20-1 and J is TRBJ1-1; D not certain. The CDR3 loop spans 15 amino acids. The germline V gene has CDR1 DFQATT and CDR2 SNEGSKA (reference sequence). CDR3 amino acids: CSARPPDSLNTEASF. The CDR3 bases are TGCAGTGCTAGACCGCCGGACTCCCTGAACACTGAAGCTTCCTTT.

This clonotype occurred many times. The chain carries TRBV3-1 and TRBJ2-7; D ambiguous. There are 15 residues in the CDR3. Germline-derived CDR1 and CDR2 are LGHDT and YNNKEL (reference sequence). V gave up 0 bases and J gave up 0 bases, with 9 bases separating them. The CDR3 DNA reads TGTGCCAGCAGCCAAGAAGCCGGGCCCTCCTACGAGCAGTACTTC. It encodes CASSQEAGPSYEQYF.

This clonotype qualifies as medium-sized (0.01 to 0.1%). The J gene is TRBJ2-5, the V gene TRBV7-9; TRBD1 matches at 8 bases. Germline V CDR1 and CDR2: SEHNR, FQNEAQ (reference sequence). J lost 3 bases, V lost 5 bases, and 11 bases had no gene match. The CDR3 runs to 16 residues. The CDR3 coding sequence is TGTGCCAGCAGCAACCTCGGACAGGGTATGGAAGAGACCCAGTACTTC. It translates to CASSNLGQGMEETQYF.

This clonotype was observed at least ten times. The CDR3 DNA follows: TGCAGTGCTAGAGTTGGGGGGAGGGATGGCTACACCTTC. Translating gives CSARVGGRDGYTF. The chain employs TRBV20-1 and TRBJ1-2, with D maybe TRBD1 (5 bases). Deletions cut 1 base from V and 6 bases from J, with 12 bases between. The CDR3 length is 13 residues. Germline V gene sequence: CDR1 DFQATT, CDR2 SNEGSKA (reference sequence).

At least ten counts were recorded for this clonotype. The V call is TRBV9, the J call TRBJ2-7; D may be TRBD2 (5 bases). Trimming took off 0 bases at V and 1 base at J, with 8 bases between the two ends. The CDR3 runs 14 residues. Germline CDR1 is SGDLS and CDR2 is YYNGEE. CDR3: CASSVEGSSYEQYF. CDR3 nucleotides: TGTGCCAGCAGCGTAGAAGGGAGTTCCTACGAGCAGTACTTC. The entire variable domain, with the rest obtained from reference TRBV9 and TRBJ2-7, is as follows: DSGVTQTPKHLITATGQRVTLRCSPRSGDLSVYWYQQSLDQGLQFLIQYYNGEERAKGNILERFSAQQFPDLHSELNLSSLELGDSALYFCASSVEGSSYEQYFGPGTRLTVT.

This clonotype was seen repeatedly, ten times or more. The rearrangement joins TRBV24-1 to TRBJ2-3; 8 bases agree with TRBD2. The CDR3 is made up of 15 amino acids. With V trimmed by 1 base and J by 3 bases, 2 bases remained unmatched. Germline V gene data show CDR1 as KGHDR and CDR2 as SFDVKD. The CDR3 here is CATSDLAGDTDTQYF. CDR3 nucleotides: TGTGCCACCAGTGATTTAGCGGGAGATACAGATACGCAGTATTTT.

The sample holds many counts of this clonotype. This chain connects TRBV25-1 to TRBJ1-1, with no clear D. V lost 6 bases and J lost 1, with 9 bases in between. The CDR3 length is 13 residues. Germline-derived CDR1 and CDR2 are MGHDK and SYGVNS. The CDR3, as DNA: TGTGCCAGCAGAATCCAGCAGAACACTGAAGCTTTCTTT. Protein product: CASRIQQNTEAFF.

This clonotype came up many times. The J gene is TRBJ1-2, the V gene TRBV5-1; maybe TRBD1 (5 bases). This CDR3 is built from 14 residues. V was pared by 0 bases and J by 1 base, with 7 bases between. CDR1 and CDR2 (germline): SGHRS, YFSETQ. This CDR3 reads CASSLAGGNYGYTF. DNA for the CDR3: TGCGCCAGCAGCTTGGCCGGGGGTAACTATGGCTACACCTTC.

This clonotype qualifies as medium-sized (0.01 to 0.1%). V gene TRBV11-2 combines with J gene TRBJ2-4; D remains unclear. V dropped 1 base and J dropped 0 bases, with 4 bases sitting between them. Germline lookup yields CDR1 SGHAT and CDR2 FQNNGV. This CDR3 contains 14 residues. The CDR3 nucleotides are TGTGCCAGCAGCTTAGCCCTAGCCAAAAACATTCAGTACTTC. This encodes CASSLALAKNIQYF.

This clonotype was recorded at least ten times. The chain joins TRBV7-3 to TRBJ2-3, with D tentatively TRBD2 (5 bases). Germline CDR1 and CDR2: SGHTA and FQGTGA. The V end was cut by 5 bases, the J end by 1 base, with 13 bases between. The CDR3 runs 15 residues. CDR3: CASSAIGLRTDTQYF. DNA for the CDR3: TGTGCCAGCAGCGCCATAGGACTTCGCACAGATACGCAGTATTTT.

This clonotype was detected many times. This sequence joins TRBV11-2 and TRBJ2-2; 8 nucleotides match TRBD1. Germline-derived CDR1 and CDR2 are SGHAT and FQNNGV. CDR3 length equals 14 residues. V was clipped by 4 bases and J by 6 bases; unmatched bases: 4. CDR3 amino acids: CASSYGTGAGELFF. The CDR3 DNA reads TGTGCCAGCAGCTACGGGACAGGAGCCGGGGAGCTGTTTTTT.

In this sample, this clonotype turned up a few times. This chain joins TRBV3-1 and TRBJ2-5; D ambiguous. Germline V gene sequence: CDR1 LGHDT, CDR2 YNNKEL (reference sequence). V was cut by 4 bases and J by 0 bases, with 12 bases left in between. The CDR3 consists of 15 residues. The CDR3: CASSPDDSNQETQYF. The CDR3, as DNA: TGTGCCAGCAGCCCAGACGATTCGAACCAAGAGACCCAGTACTTC.

This clonotype was recorded many times. The CDR3: CASSQDVSDTQYF. In DNA, the CDR3 is TGCGCCAGCAGCCAAGATGTATCAGATACGCAGTATTTT. The chain employs TRBV4-1 and TRBJ2-3, with no clear D. Germline CDR1 and CDR2: MGHRA and YSYEKL. The length of the CDR3 is 13 residues. V was shortened by 0 bases and J by 4 bases, with 5 bases between the two germline ends.

The table lists this clonotype with many counts. The chain employs TRBV20-1 and TRBJ2-7; TRBD2 matches at 8 bases. V dropped 3 bases and J dropped 7; count of bases not matched to a gene: 11. Germline CDR1 is DFQATT and CDR2 is SNEGSKA (reference sequence). The CDR3 is made up of 14 amino acids. The CDR3 spells CSARRTGGPGEQYF. Written as DNA, the CDR3 is TGCAGTGCTAGGCGGACGGGAGGGCCGGGAGAGCAGTACTTC.